Shown below are 32 T cell receptor beta chains from a single sample sequenced in a study of T-cell memory formation after mild COVID-19. Using its own MiXCR run on the 5' RACE reads, TCRdb lists one record per CDR3 protein. The data show under 400,000 distinct CDR3 sequences, with roughly 21% seen just once and around 13% held by the top ten. Input material: PBMCs or a T cell subset sorted from them (not recorded which). These receptors all stem from an adult woman who had mild COVID-19 (a few samples of this study predate the infection). Cell type and time point are not known.

This clonotype has only a few counts. This rearrangement joins TRBV19 to TRBJ2-2, with D possibly TRBD1 on 5 matching bases. Germline loops: CDR1 LNHDA, CDR2 SQIVND (reference sequence). Deletions cut 1 base from V and 4 bases from J, with 10 bases between. The CDR3 covers 15 residues. CDR3 coding DNA: TGTGCCAGTAGTATAGGAAGGGGCAGCACCGGGGAGCTGTTTTTT. Translated, it gives CASSIGRGSTGELFF. Based on the CDR3 plus reference TRBV19 and TRBJ2-2, the full variable domain is DGGITQSPKYLFRKEGQNVTLSCEQNLNHDAMYWYRQDPGQGLRLIYYSQIVNDFQKGDIAEGYSVSREKKESFPLTVTSAQKNPTAFYLCASSIGRGSTGELFFGEGSRLTVL.

This chain links TRBV18 with TRBJ1-5; 8 bases agree with TRBD1. Germline V CDR1 and CDR2: KGHSH, LQKENI. Trimming took 3 bases from V and 3 from J; bases not matched to a gene: 4. CDR3 length: 15 residues. The CDR3 protein is CASSPSDRANQPQHF. The CDR3 nucleotides are TGTGCCAGCTCACCTTCGGACAGGGCCAATCAGCCCCAGCATTTT.

This clonotype was observed many times. The chain couples TRBV6-2 or TRBV6-3 to TRBJ2-1; TRBD2 aligns across 10 bases. The V segment lost 6 bases and the J segment 3 bases; nucleotides outside the gene matches: 8. The germline CDR1 and CDR2 sequences are MNHEY and SVGEGT. The CDR3 is 16 residues long. The CDR3 DNA reads as TGTGCCAGCAGAACGGTGGGACTAGCGAACTACAATGAGCAGTTCTTC. Its translation: CASRTVGLANYNEQFF.

This chain uses TRBV3-1 with TRBJ2-7; 7 positions match TRBD2. V shed 3 bases, J shed 0 bases, and the junction held 8 bases outside the gene matches. Germline V gives CDR1 LGHDT, CDR2 YNNKEL (reference sequence). This CDR3 has 16 residues. The CDR3 loop is CASSHPRGGSSYEQYF. The CDR3 nucleotides read TGTGCCAGCAGCCACCCTCGCGGGGGAAGCTCCTACGAGCAGTACTTC.

J is TRBJ2-7 and V is TRBV6-6; 7 bases are a match to TRBD1. The CDR3 extends over 12 amino acids. Germline V CDR1 and CDR2: MNHNY, SVGAGI (reference sequence). Trimming at V came to 10 bases and at J to 4 bases, leaving 7 bases not matched to a gene. In nucleotides, the CDR3 is TGTGCCACCCGACAGGGCCCGTACGAGCAGTACTTC. It specifies CATRQGPYEQYF.

The chain links TRBV7-9 to TRBJ2-3; 8 nucleotides agree with TRBD2. Looked up from germline, CDR1 is SEHNR and CDR2 is FQNEAQ (reference sequence). CDR3 size: 15 residues. The V segment lost 5 bases and the J segment 5 bases; nucleotides outside the gene matches: 9. CDR3 nucleotide sequence: TGTGCCAGCAGCCCCGGGGGGGAGACGGGAGATACGCAGTATTTT. As protein: CASSPGGETGDTQYF.

This chain uses TRBV2 with TRBJ2-5, with 13 bases lining up with TRBD2. Trimming cost V 6 bases and J 4 bases; bases outside gene matches: 2. The CDR3 contains 14 residues. Germline V CDR1 and CDR2: SNHLY, FYNNEI. CDR3 coding DNA: TGTGCCAGCAGCCGACTAGCGGGGGGAGAGACCCAGTACTTC. Translating gives CASSRLAGGETQYF.

The V gene is TRBV5-6, the J gene TRBJ1-1; the D is unclear. This CDR3 comprises 14 residues. CDR1 SGHDT and CDR2 YYEEEE come from the germline V gene. Trimming removed 3 bases at V and 4 bases at J, with 13 bases between. CDR3 residues: CASSSSPVSTEAFF. The CDR3 region has the DNA TGTGCCAGCAGCTCATCCCCCGTCTCCACTGAAGCTTTCTTT.

The chain carries TRBV3-1 and TRBJ2-3, with D unclear. Germline lookup yields CDR1 LGHDT and CDR2 YNNKEL (reference sequence). This CDR3 has 13 amino acids. V lost 3 bases, J lost 5 bases, and 9 bases lay in between. The CDR3 loop reads CASSHDAGDTQYF. The CDR3 DNA reads as TGTGCCAGCAGCCACGATGCCGGAGATACGCAGTATTTT.

This clonotype was picked up many times. The chain links TRBV20-1 to TRBJ2-1; TRBD2 aligns across 11 bases. V trimming: 6 bases; J trimming: 1 base; junction bases outside the gene matches: 8. This CDR3 region has 16 residues. The germline V gene has CDR1 DFQATT and CDR2 SNEGSKA (reference sequence). Here the CDR3 DNA reads TGCAGTGCCCCTAGACTAGCGGGACTTTCCTACAATGAGCAGTTCTTC. The encoded protein is CSAPRLAGLSYNEQFF.

The rearrangement joins TRBV7-8 to TRBJ1-5; no clear D gene. CDR1 SGHVS and CDR2 FQNEAQ come from the germline V gene. CDR3 length equals 13 residues. With 5 bases removed from V and 4 bases from J, the gap between germline ends came to 9 bases. CDR3 protein: CASSPTDNQPQHF. The CDR3 DNA follows: TGTGCCAGCAGCCCCACTGATAATCAGCCCCAGCATTTT.

The genes are TRBV7-2 and TRBJ2-1; 14 bases fit TRBD2. The CDR3 runs 15 residues. Germline CDR1 reads SGHTA; CDR2 reads FQGNSA. V shed 6 bases, J shed 7 bases, and the junction held 5 bases outside the gene matches. The CDR3 sequence is CASRTSGRARNEQFF. The CDR3, as DNA: TGTGCCAGCAGGACTAGCGGGAGGGCCCGGAATGAGCAGTTCTTC.

The V call is TRBV9, the J call TRBJ2-5; D may be TRBD1 (6 bases). Germline values: CDR1 SGDLS, CDR2 YYNGEE. V gave up 0 bases and J gave up 0 bases, with 6 bases separating them. CDR3 size: 14 residues. The CDR3 coding sequence is TGTGCCAGCAGCGTAGGGACAGACCAAGAGACCCAGTACTTC. Its protein is CASSVGTDQETQYF.

This clonotype was counted a few times. This chain links TRBV15 with TRBJ2-3; D perhaps matches TRBD2 (5 bases). V gave up 0 bases and J gave up 5 bases, with 12 bases separating them. This CDR3 is 15 amino acids long. Per the germline V gene, CDR1 is LNHNV and CDR2 is YYDKDF (reference sequence). The CDR3 nucleotides are TGTGCCACCAGCAGAGATTCGGGGATGGGAGATACGCAGTATTTT. Translation: CATSRDSGMGDTQYF.

This clonotype occurred a few times. The chain joins TRBV7-8 to TRBJ2-1; D gene uncertain. Germline loops: CDR1 SGHVS, CDR2 FQNEAQ. The CDR3 has 13 amino acids. V dropped 1 base and J dropped 10 bases, with 11 bases sitting between them. CDR3 nucleotides: TGTGCCAGCAGCTTAGAATTCGTGAGGGAGCAGTTCTTC. Protein: CASSLEFVREQFF.

This chain uses TRBV5-1 with TRBJ2-3; the D gene is possibly TRBD2 (6 bases). CDR1 is SGHRS, CDR2 YFSETQ, per germline. The CDR3 is 15 residues long. V lost 4 bases and J lost 0, with 12 bases in between. CDR3 sequence (DNA): TGCGCCAGCAGCCCCGCCGGGACTAGCACAGATACGCAGTATTTT. It yields the protein CASSPAGTSTDTQYF.

This clonotype has just a few counts. V is TRBV5-1 and J is TRBJ1-5; TRBD1 matches 7 bases. Germline CDR1 and CDR2: SGHRS and YFSETQ. Trimming took 5 bases from V and 9 from J; bases not matched to a gene: 11. The CDR3 totals 14 residues. The CDR3 region has the DNA TGCGCCAGCAGTCAGGGAGGGGGCGACCGGCCCCAGCATTTT. As protein: CASSQGGGDRPQHF.

The J gene is TRBJ2-5, the V gene TRBV5-1; a weak D match, TRBD2 (5 bases). The CDR3 is 14 residues long. Trimming took off 3 bases at V and 0 bases at J, with 9 bases between the two ends. Germline CDR1 SGHRS, CDR2 YFSETQ. The CDR3 DNA follows: TGCGCCAGCAGCTGGACTGGCGACCAAGAGACCCAGTACTTC. It is translated as CASSWTGDQETQYF.

This clonotype was seen only a few times. The chain recombines TRBV7-9 with TRBJ1-5; possibly TRBD1 for D (5 bases). This CDR3 comprises 14 residues. Germline V CDR1 and CDR2: SEHNR, FQNEAQ (reference sequence). Trimming left V 2 bases short and J 7 bases short, with 12 bases between. CDR3 region: CASSLNTGGQPQHF. The DNA for the CDR3 is TGTGCCAGCAGCTTAAACACGGGGGGACAGCCCCAGCATTTT.

V gene TRBV5-1 combines with J gene TRBJ1-2; D may be TRBD1 (6 bases). Germline V gene sequence: CDR1 SGHRS, CDR2 YFSETQ. The CDR3 sequence is 15 residues long. With 1 base removed from V and 1 base from J, the gap between germline ends came to 11 bases. CDR3 protein: CASSLKQGNNYGYTF. CDR3 in DNA: TGCGCCAGCAGCTTGAAACAGGGCAATAACTATGGCTACACCTTC.

The chain has TRBV24-1 and TRBJ2-2; no clear D. Germline CDR1 reads KGHDR; CDR2 reads SFDVKD. V was clipped by 9 bases and J by 5 bases, with 12 bases between them. The CDR3 totals 13 residues. The CDR3 bases are TGTGCCACCGCCGCATTAGGTACCGGGGAGCTGTTTTTT. This sequence encodes CATAALGTGELFF.

This clonotype has a handful of counts. The chain links TRBV29-1 to TRBJ2-5, with 9 bases lining up with TRBD2. V was clipped by 4 bases and J by 1 base; unmatched bases: 7. The CDR3 consists of 15 residues. Germline V gene data show CDR1 as SQVTM and CDR2 as ANQGSEA. CDR3 region: CSVGLAGTVQETQYF. The CDR3 coding sequence is TGCAGCGTTGGGCTAGCGGGAACAGTCCAAGAGACCCAGTACTTC.

This clonotype has only a few counts. The chain uses TRBV7-6 and TRBJ2-1; 8 nucleotides match TRBD2. There are 14 residues in the CDR3. Unmatched junction bases numbered 8, after V lost 5 bases and J lost 8 bases. The germline V gene encodes CDR1 SGHVS and CDR2 FNYEAQ. The CDR3 coding sequence is TGTGCCAGCAGCCAAGGAACTAGCGGTTATGAGCAGTTCTTC. Translation gives CASSQGTSGYEQFF.

V usage is TRBV4-3 and J usage is TRBJ1-5; D is possibly TRBD1 (5 bases). V lost 0 bases to trimming and J lost 3 bases, with 9 bases between them. Germline assignment: CDR1 LGHNA and CDR2 YSLEER. The CDR3 length is 15 residues. CDR3 sequence: CASSQEIQANQPQHF. CDR3 DNA: TGCGCCAGCAGCCAAGAAATACAGGCCAATCAGCCCCAGCATTTT.

This sequence joins TRBV7-3 and TRBJ2-3; 9 bases are shared with TRBD2. The V gene end was trimmed by 5 bases and the J gene end by 6 bases; junction bases not matched to a gene: 12. The CDR3 sequence is 16 residues long. Germline V gives CDR1 SGHTA, CDR2 FQGTGA. The CDR3 DNA is TGTGCCAGCAGCCCAAGCAGATTAGCGGGGGCGGATACGCAGTATTTT. This translates into CASSPSRLAGADTQYF.

This chain joins TRBV4-1 and TRBJ1-2; 7 bases match TRBD1. The CDR3 loop spans 13 amino acids. Trimming at V came to 4 bases and at J to 3 bases, leaving 2 bases not matched to a gene. CDR1 MGHRA and CDR2 YSYEKL come from the germline V gene. CDR3 DNA: TGCGCCAGCAGCCGGGGGACAGACTATGGCTACACCTTC. The encoded protein is CASSRGTDYGYTF.

The rearrangement joins TRBV6-6 to TRBJ1-2, with D possibly matching TRBD1 (6 bases). With 7 bases removed from V and 3 bases from J, the gap between germline ends came to 18 bases. The CDR3 runs 15 residues. The germline V gene has CDR1 MNHNY and CDR2 SVGAGI (reference sequence). The CDR3 region has the DNA TGTGCCAGCACTAGACCCGGGGGCGCGGACTATGGCTACACCTTC. Protein sequence: CASTRPGGADYGYTF.

The chain combines TRBV3-1 with TRBJ1-1, with D possibly being TRBD1 (5 bases). Germline V gives CDR1 LGHDT, CDR2 YNNKEL (reference sequence). V lost 5 bases and J 5 bases, leaving 21 bases between the germline ends. The CDR3 is made up of 16 amino acids. The CDR3 bases are TGTGCCAGCAGCGCCACAAGGGGAAGGGATTCGACTGAAGCTTTCTTT. It yields the protein CASSATRGRDSTEAFF.

This chain uses TRBV24-1 with TRBJ2-3; D is unresolved. The CDR3 is made up of 13 amino acids. CDR1 is KGHDR and CDR2 is SFDVKD in the germline V gene. The V end was cut by 6 bases, the J end by 1 base, with 7 bases between. The CDR3 loop is CATSFAGTDTQYF. The CDR3 DNA follows: TGTGCCACCAGTTTTGCGGGCACAGATACGCAGTATTTT.

The table lists this clonotype with many counts. This chain uses TRBV12-3 or TRBV12-4 with TRBJ2-1; the D gene is possibly TRBD1 (6 bases). Trimming took off 4 bases at V and 9 bases at J, with 13 bases between the two ends. This CDR3 comprises 13 residues. CDR3 in amino acids: CASSSQGGGEQFF. In DNA, the CDR3 is TGTGCCAGCAGTTCACAGGGCGGAGGTGAGCAGTTCTTC.

The table lists this clonotype with a few counts. V usage is TRBV7-9 and J usage is TRBJ2-3, with D tentatively TRBD1 (5 bases). CDR1 SEHNR and CDR2 FQNEAQ come from the germline V gene (reference sequence). Trimming took 1 base from V and 6 from J, leaving 14 bases between them. The CDR3 contains 15 residues. The CDR3 DNA reads as TGTGCCAGCAGCTTAGTATCCTCCGGACATGATACGCAGTATTTT. It is translated as CASSLVSSGHDTQYF.

This clonotype was observed a handful of times. The gene calls are TRBV24-1 and TRBJ1-5; D perhaps matches TRBD1 (6 bases). CDR1 and CDR2 from the germline V gene are KGHDR and SFDVKD. The CDR3 runs to 15 residues. V lost 3 bases and J lost 3, with 11 bases in between. In nucleotides, the CDR3 is TGTGCCACCAGTGATCCACAGGGAGACAATCAGCCCCAGCATTTT. The encoded protein is CATSDPQGDNQPQHF.